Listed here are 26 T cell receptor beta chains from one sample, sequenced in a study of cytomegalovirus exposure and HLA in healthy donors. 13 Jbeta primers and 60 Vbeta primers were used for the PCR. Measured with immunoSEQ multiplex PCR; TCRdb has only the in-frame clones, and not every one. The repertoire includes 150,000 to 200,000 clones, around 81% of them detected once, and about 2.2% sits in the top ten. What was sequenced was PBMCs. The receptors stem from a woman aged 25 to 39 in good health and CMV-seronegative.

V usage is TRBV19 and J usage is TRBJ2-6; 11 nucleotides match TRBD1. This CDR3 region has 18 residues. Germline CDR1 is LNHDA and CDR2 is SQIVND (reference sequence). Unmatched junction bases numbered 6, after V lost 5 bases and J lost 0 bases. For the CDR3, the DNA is TGTGCCAGTAGTTCAGGACAGGGGGCGCCCTCTGGGGCCAACGTCCTGACTTTC. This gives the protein CASSSGQGAPSGANVLTF.

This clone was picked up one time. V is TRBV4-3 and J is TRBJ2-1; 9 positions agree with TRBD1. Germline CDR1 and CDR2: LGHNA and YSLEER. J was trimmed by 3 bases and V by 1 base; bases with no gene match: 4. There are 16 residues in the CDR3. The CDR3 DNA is TGCGCCAGCAGCCAAGGTAGACAGGGGGGCTACAATGAGCAGTTCTTC. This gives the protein CASSQGRQGGYNEQFF.

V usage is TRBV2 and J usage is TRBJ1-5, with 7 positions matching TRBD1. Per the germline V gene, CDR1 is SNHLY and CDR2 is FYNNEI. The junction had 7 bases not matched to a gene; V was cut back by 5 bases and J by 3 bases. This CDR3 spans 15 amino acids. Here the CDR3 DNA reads TGTGCCAGCAGTCGCACAGGGGAGTACAATCAGCCCCAGCATTTT. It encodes CASSRTGEYNQPQHF.

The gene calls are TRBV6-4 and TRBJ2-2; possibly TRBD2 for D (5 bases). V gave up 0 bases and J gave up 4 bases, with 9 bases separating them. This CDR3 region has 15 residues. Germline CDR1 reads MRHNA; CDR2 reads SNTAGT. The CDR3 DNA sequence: TGTGCCAGCAGTGACTCACGGGAAGGCACCGGGGAGCTGTTTTTT. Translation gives CASSDSREGTGELFF.

For the CDR3, the DNA is TGTGCCAGCAGTTTCGGACAGGGGGCCAACACCATATATTTT. Translating it yields CASSFGQGANTIYF. The rearrangement joins TRBV6-6 to TRBJ1-3; 11 nucleotides agree with TRBD1. CDR3 length equals 14 residues. Germline V lookup: CDR1 MNHNY, CDR2 SVGAGI (reference sequence). V was pared by 4 bases and J by 7 bases, with 3 bases of the junction left unmatched.

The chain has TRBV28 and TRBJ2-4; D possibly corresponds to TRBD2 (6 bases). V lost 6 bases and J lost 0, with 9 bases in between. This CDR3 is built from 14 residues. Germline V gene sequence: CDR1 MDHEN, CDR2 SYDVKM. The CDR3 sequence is CASSPAGAKNIQYF. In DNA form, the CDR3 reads TGTGCCAGCAGCCCAGCGGGAGCCAAAAACATTCAGTACTTC.

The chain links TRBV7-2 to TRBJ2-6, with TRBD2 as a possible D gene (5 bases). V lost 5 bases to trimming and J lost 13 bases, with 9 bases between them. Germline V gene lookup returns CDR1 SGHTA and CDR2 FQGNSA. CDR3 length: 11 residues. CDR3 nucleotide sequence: TGTGCCAGCAGCCCGCCGGGGGTCCTGACTTTC. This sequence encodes CASSPPGVLTF.

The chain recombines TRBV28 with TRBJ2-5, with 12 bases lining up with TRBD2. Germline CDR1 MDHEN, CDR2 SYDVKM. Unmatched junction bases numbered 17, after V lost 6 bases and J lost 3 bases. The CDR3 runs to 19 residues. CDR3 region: CASSLRGLRPSGREETQYF. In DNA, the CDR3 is TGTGCCAGCAGCCTCAGGGGGCTTAGGCCTAGCGGGAGGGAAGAGACCCAGTACTTC.

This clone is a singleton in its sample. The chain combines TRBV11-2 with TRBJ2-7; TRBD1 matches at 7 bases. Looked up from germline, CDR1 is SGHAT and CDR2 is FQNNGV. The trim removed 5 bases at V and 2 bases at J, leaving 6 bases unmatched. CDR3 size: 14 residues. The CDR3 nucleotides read TGTGCCAGCAGCACCCGGGACAGTACCTACGAGCAGTACTTC. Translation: CASSTRDSTYEQYF.

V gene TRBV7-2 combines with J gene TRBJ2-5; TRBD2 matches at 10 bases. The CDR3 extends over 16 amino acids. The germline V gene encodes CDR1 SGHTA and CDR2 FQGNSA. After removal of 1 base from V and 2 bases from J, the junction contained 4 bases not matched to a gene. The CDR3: CASSLVASGGQETQYF. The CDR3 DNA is TGTGCCAGCAGCTTAGTCGCTAGCGGGGGACAAGAGACCCAGTACTTC.

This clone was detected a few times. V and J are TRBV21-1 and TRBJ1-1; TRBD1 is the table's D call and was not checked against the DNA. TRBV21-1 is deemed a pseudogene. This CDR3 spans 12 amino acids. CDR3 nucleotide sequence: TGTGCCATCCCCAGGGGGGCATCTGAAGCTTTCTTT. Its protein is CAIPRGASEAFF.

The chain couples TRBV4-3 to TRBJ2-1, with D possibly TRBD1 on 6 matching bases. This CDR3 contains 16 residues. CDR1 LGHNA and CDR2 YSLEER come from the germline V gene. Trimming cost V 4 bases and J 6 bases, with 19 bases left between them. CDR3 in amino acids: CASSPQTGLVANEQFF. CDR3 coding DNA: TGCGCCAGCAGCCCGCAAACAGGGTTAGTGGCCAATGAGCAGTTCTTC.

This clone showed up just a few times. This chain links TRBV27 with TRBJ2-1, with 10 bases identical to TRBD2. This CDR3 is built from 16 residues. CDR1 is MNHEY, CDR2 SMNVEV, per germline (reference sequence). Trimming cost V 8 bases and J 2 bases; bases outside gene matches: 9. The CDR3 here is CASQGVAGGAYNEQFF. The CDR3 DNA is TGTGCCAGCCAGGGGGTAGCGGGAGGCGCCTACAATGAGCAGTTCTTC.

The CDR3: CASSLGSGGNEQFF. CDR3 in DNA: TGTGCCAGCAGCTTGGGGTCAGGAGGGAATGAGCAGTTCTTC. This chain connects TRBV5-4 to TRBJ2-1; the D gene is possibly TRBD2 (6 bases). Germline V gene data show CDR1 as SGHNT and CDR2 as YYREEE (reference sequence). Between the trimmed V and J ends, which lost 0 bases and 7 bases, there was a span of 11 bases. The CDR3 runs 14 residues.

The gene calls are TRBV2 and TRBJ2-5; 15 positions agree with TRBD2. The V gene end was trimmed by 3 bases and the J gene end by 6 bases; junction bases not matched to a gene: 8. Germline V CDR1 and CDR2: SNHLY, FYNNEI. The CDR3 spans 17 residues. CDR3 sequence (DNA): TGTGCCAGCAGTGACGTGTTGGGGACTAGCGGGAGGAAGACCCAGTACTTC. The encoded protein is CASSDVLGTSGRKTQYF.

CDR3 DNA sequence: TGTGCCAGCAGCGAGACAGGGCCCACTGAAGCTTTCTTT. As protein: CASSETGPTEAFF. The J gene is TRBJ1-1, the V gene TRBV2; 7 bases map to TRBD1. J lost 4 bases, V lost 6 bases, and 5 bases had no gene match. The CDR3 spans 13 residues. In germline, CDR1 is SNHLY, CDR2 FYNNEI.

DNA of the CDR3: TGTGCCAGCAGTTTATCGACCGGGGACAATGAGCAGTTCTTC. Residues: CASSLSTGDNEQFF. This chain joins TRBV27 and TRBJ2-1; D perhaps matches TRBD2 (5 bases). V dropped 0 bases and J dropped 5 bases, with 8 bases sitting between them. Per germline, CDR1 MNHEY and CDR2 SMNVEV (reference sequence). This CDR3 region has 14 residues.

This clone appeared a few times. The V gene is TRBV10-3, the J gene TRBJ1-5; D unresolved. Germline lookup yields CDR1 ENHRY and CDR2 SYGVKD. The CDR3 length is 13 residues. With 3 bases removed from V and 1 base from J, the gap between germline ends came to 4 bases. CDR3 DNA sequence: TGTGCCATCAGTGATCAGAGCAATCAGCCCCAGCATTTT. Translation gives CAISDQSNQPQHF.

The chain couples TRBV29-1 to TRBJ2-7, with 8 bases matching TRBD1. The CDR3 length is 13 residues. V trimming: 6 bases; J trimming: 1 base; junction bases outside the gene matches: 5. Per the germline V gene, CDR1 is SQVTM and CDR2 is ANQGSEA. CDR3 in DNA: TGCAGCGTAACGAACAGGGGGTCCTACGAGCAGTACTTC. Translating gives CSVTNRGSYEQYF.

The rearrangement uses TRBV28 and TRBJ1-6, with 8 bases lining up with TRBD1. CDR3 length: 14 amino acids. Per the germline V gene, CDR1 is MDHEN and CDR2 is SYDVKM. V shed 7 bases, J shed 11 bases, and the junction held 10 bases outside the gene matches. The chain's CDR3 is CASTLGGQGAPLHF. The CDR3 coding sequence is TGTGCCAGCACCCTCGGAGGACAGGGAGCACCCCTCCACTTT.

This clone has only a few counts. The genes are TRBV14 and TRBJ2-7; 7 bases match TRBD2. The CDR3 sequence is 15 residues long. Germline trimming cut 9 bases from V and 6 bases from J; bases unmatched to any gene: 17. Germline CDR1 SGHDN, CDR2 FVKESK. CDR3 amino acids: CARPSRGGSPCEQYF. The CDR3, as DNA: TGTGCCAGGCCGTCCCGTGGCGGGAGCCCCTGCGAGCAGTACTTC.

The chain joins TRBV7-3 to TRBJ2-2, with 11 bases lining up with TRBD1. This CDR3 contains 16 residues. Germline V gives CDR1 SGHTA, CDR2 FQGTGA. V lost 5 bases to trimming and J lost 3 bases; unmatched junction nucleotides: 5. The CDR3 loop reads CASSGGQGADTGELFF. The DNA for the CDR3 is TGTGCCAGCAGCGGAGGACAGGGGGCGGACACCGGGGAGCTGTTTTTT.

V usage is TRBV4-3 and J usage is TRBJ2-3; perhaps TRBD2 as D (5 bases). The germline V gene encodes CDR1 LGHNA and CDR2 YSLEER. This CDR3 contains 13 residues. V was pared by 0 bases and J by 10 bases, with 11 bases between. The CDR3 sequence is CASSQDSTMPQYF. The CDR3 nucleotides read TGCGCCAGCAGCCAAGATTCGACTATGCCGCAGTATTTT.

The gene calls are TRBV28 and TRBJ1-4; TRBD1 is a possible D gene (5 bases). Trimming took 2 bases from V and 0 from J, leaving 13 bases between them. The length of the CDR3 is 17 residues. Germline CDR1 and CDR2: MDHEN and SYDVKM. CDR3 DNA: TGTGCCAGCAGTTTAGGCAGGGTCGTTACAACTAATGAAAAACTGTTTTTT. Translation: CASSLGRVVTTNEKLFF.

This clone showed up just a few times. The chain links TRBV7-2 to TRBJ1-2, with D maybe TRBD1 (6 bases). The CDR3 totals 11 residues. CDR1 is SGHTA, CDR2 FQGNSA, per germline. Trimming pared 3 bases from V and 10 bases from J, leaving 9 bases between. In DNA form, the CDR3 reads TGTGCCAGCAGCTTGACAGGAGACTACACCTTC. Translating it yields CASSLTGDYTF.

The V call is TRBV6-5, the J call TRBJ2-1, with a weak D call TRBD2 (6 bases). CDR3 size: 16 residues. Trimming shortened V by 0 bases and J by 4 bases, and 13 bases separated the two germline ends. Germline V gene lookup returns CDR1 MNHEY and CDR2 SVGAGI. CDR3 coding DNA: TGTGCCAGCAGTTACTCTGGCGGGACGGCGTACAATGAGCAGTTCTTC. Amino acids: CASSYSGGTAYNEQFF.